The 17 T cell receptor beta chains below come from one sample, sequenced in a study of T cells in tumors and immune-related adverse events. Profiling relied on immunoSEQ multiplex PCR, and the TCRdb table lists in-frame clones only, not all of them. Of about 220 clones listed, approximately 90% are singletons. This material consisted of tumor tissue, taken from a patient treated with anti-PD-1 therapy. Receptor source: a female donor with metastatic renal cell carcinoma.

The rearrangement joins TRBV5-1 to TRBJ2-1, with 13 bases aligning to TRBD2. J was trimmed by 0 bases and V by 5 bases; bases with no gene match: 2. Germline V gene sequence: CDR1 SGHRS, CDR2 YFSETQ. The CDR3 length is 16 residues. The CDR3 coding sequence is TGCGCCAGCAGACTAGCGGGGGGGCCCTCCTACAATGAGCAGTTCTTC. This sequence encodes CASRLAGGPSYNEQFF.

This clone was recorded once. The chain carries TRBV6-5 and TRBJ1-1; 10 bases are shared with TRBD1. CDR1 is MNHEY and CDR2 is SVGAGI in the germline V gene. The V and J ends lost 2 bases and 3 bases, in that order; junction bases with no gene match: 3. The CDR3 totals 15 residues. CDR3 protein: CASSYPGTGDTEAFF. The DNA for the CDR3 is TGTGCCAGCAGTTACCCCGGGACAGGGGACACTGAAGCTTTCTTT.

This chain links TRBV7-2 with TRBJ1-2; 7 positions match TRBD1. Germline CDR1 reads SGHTA; CDR2 reads FQGNSA. V was pared by 5 bases and J by 7 bases, with 13 bases of the junction left unmatched. The length of the CDR3 is 15 residues. CDR3 bases: TGTGCCAGCAGCGCAGACCTAGGGGACAGTGCTGGCTACACCTTC. Translated, it gives CASSADLGDSAGYTF. Filled out from reference TRBV7-2 and TRBJ1-2, the complete variable domain reads GAGVSQSPSNKVTEKGKDVELRCDPISGHTALYWYRQSLGQGLEFLIYFQGNSAPDKSGLPSDRFSAERTGGSVSTLTIQRTQQEDSAVYLCASSADLGDSAGYTFGSGTRLTVV.

The chain joins TRBV4-1 to TRBJ1-4; 9 nucleotides align to TRBD1. The CDR3 is 16 amino acids. The J segment lost 12 bases and the V segment lost 1 base, leaving 12 bases of the junction unmatched. Germline CDR1 and CDR2: MGHRA and YSYEKL. The CDR3 spells CASSQGLTGGRGQLFF. Written as DNA, the CDR3 is TGCGCCAGCAGCCAAGGGTTAACAGGGGGCAGGGGTCAACTGTTTTTT.

The V gene is TRBV20-1, the J gene TRBJ1-1; 7 bases agree with TRBD1. Germline loops: CDR1 DFQATT, CDR2 SNEGSKA (reference sequence). With V trimmed by 2 bases and J by 7 bases, 1 base remained unmatched. The CDR3 has 11 residues. The CDR3: CSARRDSEAFF. CDR3 in DNA: TGCAGTGCTAGACGGGACAGTGAAGCTTTCTTT.

This clone is labeled as hyperexpanded. The rearrangement uses TRBV29-1 and TRBJ1-1; perhaps TRBD1 as D (6 bases). There are 12 residues in the CDR3. Germline CDR1 reads SQVTM; CDR2 reads ANQGSEA. The germline V and J ends were trimmed by 7 bases and 5 bases, with 14 bases remaining between them. CDR3 sequence: CSGTLQGTEAFF. The CDR3 region has the DNA TGCAGCGGGACTCTACAGGGTACTGAAGCTTTCTTT.

V usage is TRBV11-2 and J usage is TRBJ2-3, with 9 bases matching TRBD2. Trimming took 5 bases from V and 5 from J; bases not matched to a gene: 14. The CDR3 consists of 17 residues. Per germline, CDR1 SGHAT and CDR2 FQNNGV. This CDR3 is CASSVSTIAGAGDTQYF. The CDR3 coding sequence is TGTGCCAGCAGCGTCTCTACAATAGCGGGAGCGGGAGATACGCAGTATTTT.

The sample holds one count of this clone. The chain joins TRBV6-6 to TRBJ1-2; the D is unclear. Germline-derived CDR1 and CDR2 are MNHNY and SVGAGI (reference sequence). The CDR3 extends over 13 amino acids. V was pared by 10 bases and J by 8 bases, with 20 bases between. This chain's CDR3 is CATLLVTSLGYTF. The CDR3 nucleotides read TGTGCCACCCTACTCGTGACAAGTCTAGGCTACACCTTC.

The chain has TRBV7-6 and TRBJ2-7; 7 bases line up with TRBD1. This CDR3 region has 14 residues. V shed 2 bases and J 4 bases; nucleotides not matched to a gene: 5. CDR1 is SGHVS and CDR2 is FNYEAQ in the germline V gene. The CDR3 bases are TGTGCCAGCAGCTTACCGGGACAGATGTACGAGCAGTACTTC. The encoded protein is CASSLPGQMYEQYF.

This clone was counted once. Mismatch with germline at one junction end may stem from a read error. The genes are TRBV5-1 and TRBJ2-5; 9 nucleotides agree with TRBD2. Germline values: CDR1 SGHRS, CDR2 YFSETQ. The CDR3 has 15 amino acids. The CDR3 reads CASNLAVAGEETQYF. CDR3 sequence (DNA): TGCGCCAGCAACTTGGCGGTAGCGGGGGAAGAGACCCAGTACTTC.

V usage is TRBV29-1 and J usage is TRBJ2-3; 11 nucleotides line up with TRBD2. V was clipped by 3 bases and J by 5 bases; unmatched bases: 7. Germline V gene sequence: CDR1 SQVTM, CDR2 ANQGSEA. This CDR3 is 15 amino acids long. The CDR3 sequence is CSVELTSGGGDTQYF. CDR3 bases: TGCAGCGTTGAGCTTACTAGCGGGGGAGGAGATACGCAGTATTTT.

V usage is TRBV2 and J usage is TRBJ2-7; possibly TRBD1 for D (6 bases). The CDR3 has 14 amino acids. V dropped 7 bases and J dropped 3 bases, with 16 bases sitting between them. Germline CDR1 reads SNHLY; CDR2 reads FYNNEI. CDR3 residues: CASIGGQNLYEQYF. The CDR3 DNA sequence: TGTGCCAGCATAGGTGGACAGAACCTCTACGAGCAGTACTTC.

The chain combines TRBV5-8 with TRBJ1-2; TRBD1 matches 8 bases. Germline CDR1 and CDR2: SGHTS and YDEGEE. This CDR3 region has 14 residues. The trim removed 6 bases at V and 4 bases at J, leaving 8 bases unmatched. CDR3 coding DNA: TGTGCCAGCACCTGGACAGGGACAGGCTATGGCTACACCTTC. Protein: CASTWTGTGYGYTF.

The chain combines TRBV6-1 with TRBJ1-1; D unresolved. V was shortened by 7 bases and J by 1 base, with 13 bases between the two germline ends. This CDR3 has 14 residues. Germline CDR1 reads MNHNS; CDR2 reads SASEGT. DNA for the CDR3: TGTGCCAGCAATCCGTGGGGAAGGAACACTGAAGCTTTCTTT. Its translation is CASNPWGRNTEAFF.

The chain has TRBV28 and TRBJ1-2; TRBD1 is a possible D gene (6 bases). Germline lookup yields CDR1 MDHEN and CDR2 SYDVKM. V lost 6 bases, J lost 8 bases, and 19 bases lay in between. CDR3 length equals 14 residues. In DNA, the CDR3 is TGTGCCAGCAGCTGGGGGCTTAACTTTGACGGCTACACCTTC. As protein: CASSWGLNFDGYTF.

The V call is TRBV10-3, the J call TRBJ1-6, with a tentative D call TRBD1 (6 bases). The V gene's germline CDR1 is ENHRY and CDR2 SYGVKD. CDR3 length: 14 residues. The V end was cut by 5 bases, the J end by 5 bases, with 10 bases between. The CDR3 DNA sequence: TGTGCCATCAGTAAGGCAGGGGATAATTCACCCCTCCACTTT. Translating it yields CAISKAGDNSPLHF.

The chain links TRBV6-5 to TRBJ1-2; no definite D call. The V gene's germline CDR1 is MNHEY and CDR2 SVGAGI. V was pared by 5 bases and J by 4 bases, with 8 bases between. The CDR3 is 12 amino acids. The CDR3 DNA reads as TGTGCCAGCAGTGAGCTGGGCTATGGCTACACCTTC. Amino acids: CASSELGYGYTF.